This TCR beta chain comes out of a study of T cells in Graves' hyperthyroidism and ophthalmopathy. Newly diagnosed patients aged 18 to 65 had hyperthyroidism of under 2 months' duration. Researchers took RNA transcripts and amplified the TCR beta CDR3 regions from them. The HTBI primer set was used in a first-round RT-PCR of the TCR CDR3. A single record per CDR3 protein comes from TCRdb applying MiXCR to the multiplex PCR reads. The sample consists of 280,000 or so distinct CDR3 sequences, 13% to 15% of them appearing once. This clonotype was detected many times. CDR3 size: 15 residues. V shed 5 bases and J shed 8 bases, with 18 bases lying between them. Per germline, CDR1 MDHEN and CDR2 SYDVKM.

The sequenced sample was blood. The rearrangement uses TRBV28 and TRBJ1-4; D is ambiguous. The receptor comes from a woman aged 50 to 60 with Graves' hyperthyroidism that later progressed to Graves' ophthalmopathy. The CDR3 DNA reads as TGTGCCAGCAGTCCTCCGTCTGCAGGAGGGGAAAAACTGTTTTTT. Its protein is CASSPPSAGGEKLFF. The full variable domain, in which reference TRBV28 and TRBJ1-4 provide the parts outside the CDR3, is DVKVTQSSRYLVKRTGEKVFLECVQDMDHENMFWYRQDPGLGLRLIYFSYDVKMKEKGDIPEGYSVSREKKERFSLILESASTNQTSMYLCASSPPSAGGEKLFFGSGTQLSVL.